Shown below are 21 T cell receptor beta chains from a single sample sequenced in a study of shared clonotypes between healthy human individuals. CD8 cells regarded as naive lacked CD45RO, were positively chosen for CCR7, and omitted terminally differentiated effector memory CD45RA+ cells. The method was immunoSEQ multiplex PCR; TCRdb's version includes in-frame clones alone and lacks a portion of them. Of some 2.1 million clones in the sample, about 94% were seen once. The sequenced sample was naive CD8+ T cells from PBMCs. These receptors were collected from a man aged 18-30 years in good health. Some clones in this sample may be carry-over from other donors' samples.

The J gene is TRBJ2-2, the V gene TRBV9; 12 nucleotides line up with TRBD2. V lost 0 bases and J lost 5; bases outside the gene matches: 5. CDR3 length equals 17 residues. Germline V gene data show CDR1 as SGDLS and CDR2 as YYNGEE. The CDR3 protein is CASSVAWTSGVTGELFF. The CDR3 nucleotides are TGTGCCAGCAGCGTAGCTTGGACTAGCGGGGTGACCGGGGAGCTGTTTTTT.

The genes are TRBV29-1 and TRBJ2-3, with 7 nucleotides matching TRBD1. The CDR3 runs to 15 residues. Germline loops: CDR1 SQVTM, CDR2 ANQGSEA. The V segment lost 5 bases and the J segment 3 bases; nucleotides outside the gene matches: 11. The DNA of the CDR3 is TGCAGCGTTTTTGACAGGGCCCTGGGAACAGATACGCAGTATTTT. Protein sequence: CSVFDRALGTDTQYF.

The chain is built from TRBV25-1 and TRBJ2-3, with D perhaps given as TRBD1 or TRBD2 (5 bases each). The CDR3 totals 15 residues. Germline-derived CDR1 and CDR2 are MGHDK and SYGVNS. Between the trimmed V and J ends, which lost 1 base and 3 bases, there was a span of 11 bases. CDR3 nucleotide sequence: TGTGCCAGCAGTGAATCGGGGCGAGGGACAGATACGCAGTATTTT. Translating it yields CASSESGRGTDTQYF.

The J gene is TRBJ2-3, the V gene TRBV14, with 7 bases identical to TRBD2. CDR1 is SGHDN, CDR2 FVKESK, per germline. V shed 4 bases and J 4 bases; nucleotides not matched to a gene: 5. CDR3 size: 14 residues. The DNA of the CDR3 is TGTGCCAGCAGCCCGACTAGCAACGCAGATACGCAGTATTTT. Its translation is CASSPTSNADTQYF.

This chain connects TRBV27 to TRBJ1-1; D gene unclear. In germline, CDR1 is MNHEY, CDR2 SMNVEV (reference sequence). The CDR3 spans 18 residues. V shed 5 bases and J shed 1 base, with 23 bases lying between them. CDR3 loop: CASSLVGVEQIRNTEAFF. In DNA, the CDR3 is TGTGCCAGCAGTCTAGTTGGGGTGGAGCAAATACGGAACACTGAAGCTTTCTTT.

V gene TRBV7-8 combines with J gene TRBJ2-7, with 7 nucleotides matching TRBD1. Germline V gives CDR1 SGHVS, CDR2 FQNEAQ. The CDR3 sequence is 16 residues long. V was pared by 5 bases and J by 5 bases, with 15 bases of the junction left unmatched. The CDR3 spells CASSPWIGTEGHEQYF. DNA for the CDR3: TGTGCCAGCAGCCCATGGATCGGGACAGAAGGCCACGAGCAGTACTTC.

V and J are TRBV5-4 and TRBJ2-6, with D possibly being TRBD1 (6 bases). The germline CDR1 and CDR2 sequences are SGHNT and YYREEE (reference sequence). Trimming removed 0 bases at V and 2 bases at J, with 12 bases between. This CDR3 spans 17 amino acids. CDR3 sequence reads: CASSLGMAGAGANVLTF. The DNA of the CDR3 is TGTGCCAGCAGCTTGGGGATGGCAGGGGCTGGGGCCAACGTCCTGACTTTC.

The chain employs TRBV27 and TRBJ2-7; 8 bases are a match to TRBD1. V trimming: 4 bases; J trimming: 7 bases; junction bases outside the gene matches: 9. The CDR3 consists of 14 residues. Germline V gene lookup returns CDR1 MNHEY and CDR2 SMNVEV (reference sequence). In DNA form, the CDR3 reads TGTGCCAGCAGTTACCAGGGGGCATGGTGGGAGCAGTACTTC. It encodes CASSYQGAWWEQYF.

This chain connects TRBV9 to TRBJ2-2; 8 bases line up with TRBD2. This CDR3 region has 17 residues. The ends lost 0 bases at V and 6 bases at J; junction bases unmatched: 10. CDR1 is SGDLS, CDR2 YYNGEE, per germline. The CDR3 coding sequence is TGTGCCAGCAGCGTAGATTTCACTCTAGCGGGCCCCGGGGAGCTGTTTTTT. Residues: CASSVDFTLAGPGELFF.

This chain joins TRBV7-8 and TRBJ2-1; the match to TRBD2 covers 9 bases. CDR1 SGHVS and CDR2 FQNEAQ come from the germline V gene. CDR3 length: 15 amino acids. The V and J ends lost 3 bases and 4 bases, in that order; junction bases with no gene match: 4. CDR3 sequence reads: CASSLLAGEYNEQFF. The CDR3 coding sequence is TGTGCCAGCAGCTTGTTAGCGGGAGAGTACAATGAGCAGTTCTTC.

This clone was detected once. This sequence joins TRBV7-9 and TRBJ1-1; TRBD1 is a possible D gene (5 bases). This CDR3 has 15 amino acids. Trimming removed 5 bases from V and 10 bases from J, with 23 bases in between. The V gene's germline CDR1 is SEHNR and CDR2 FQNEAQ (reference sequence). CDR3 residues: CASSGAGGRDAGAFF. The CDR3 DNA sequence: TGTGCCAGCAGCGGGGCAGGCGGTCGTGACGCCGGAGCTTTCTTT.

The chain combines TRBV15 with TRBJ2-3, with TRBD1 as a possible D gene (6 bases). With 3 bases removed from V and 0 bases from J, the gap between germline ends came to 16 bases. CDR3 length equals 17 residues. Germline V CDR1 and CDR2: LNHNV, YYDKDF (reference sequence). In DNA, the CDR3 is TGTGCCACCAGCAGGGGCAGGGGTCCCACGAGCACAGATACGCAGTATTTT. Its translation is CATSRGRGPTSTDTQYF.

The rearrangement links TRBV28 to TRBJ2-6; tentatively, D is TRBD1 (7 bases). The CDR3 contains 15 residues. Deletions cut 5 bases from V and 9 bases from J, with 17 bases between. Per the germline V gene, CDR1 is MDHEN and CDR2 is SYDVKM. CDR3 nucleotide sequence: TGTGCCAGCAGTCGGAGGGGACAGTGGAGCAACGTCCTGACTTTC. Translation: CASSRRGQWSNVLTF.

The CDR3 bases are TGTGCCAGCAGTTACTCACGGAGCCAGAGGACTGAAGCTTTCTTT. Encoded protein: CASSYSRSQRTEAFF. This chain joins TRBV6-6 and TRBJ1-1; D is undetermined. V was shortened by 0 bases and J by 5 bases, with 13 bases between the two germline ends. CDR1 MNHNY and CDR2 SVGAGI come from the germline V gene (reference sequence). The CDR3 has 15 residues.

This clone appeared a single time. The genes are TRBV13 and TRBJ1-1; TRBD1 is a possible D gene (6 bases). V was clipped by 4 bases and J by 0 bases, with 15 bases between them. There are 16 residues in the CDR3. Per germline, CDR1 PRHDT and CDR2 FYEKMQ (reference sequence). CDR3 protein: CASSSPADRMNTEAFF. The CDR3 nucleotides read TGTGCCAGCAGCTCCCCCGCGGACAGAATGAACACTGAAGCTTTCTTT.

This rearrangement joins TRBV27 to TRBJ2-3; D not certain. V lost 8 bases and J lost 6, with 9 bases in between. Per germline, CDR1 MNHEY and CDR2 SMNVEV (reference sequence). CDR3 length: 11 residues. The CDR3 coding sequence is TGTGCCAGCGCCACTTGGGATACGCAGTATTTT. Protein sequence: CASATWDTQYF.

J is TRBJ1-1 and V is TRBV4-3; unclear D gene. The V gene lost 1 base and the J gene lost 0 bases, with 9 bases spanning the gap. Germline assignment: CDR1 LGHNA and CDR2 YSLEER. The CDR3 extends over 15 amino acids. The CDR3 nucleotides are TGCGCCAGCAGCCAAGGGGCCATTATGAACACTGAAGCTTTCTTT. Translation gives CASSQGAIMNTEAFF.

This rearrangement joins TRBV15 to TRBJ2-7; D call uncertain. CDR3 length: 14 amino acids. Germline CDR1 LNHNV, CDR2 YYDKDF (reference sequence). V lost 4 bases, J lost 0 bases, and 10 bases lay in between. The DNA for the CDR3 is TGTGCCACCAGCACTAAACAGAGCTCCTACGAGCAGTACTTC. It yields the protein CATSTKQSSYEQYF. Using reference TRBV15 and TRBJ2-7 for the parts outside the CDR3, the full variable domain is DAMVIQNPRYQVTQFGKPVTLSCSQTLNHNVMYWYQQKSSQAPKLLFHYYDKDFNNEADTPDNFQSRRPNTSFCFLDIRSPGLGDTAMYLCATSTKQSSYEQYFGPGTRLTVT.

The chain joins TRBV7-2 to TRBJ1-1; the match to TRBD1 covers 9 bases. With 6 bases clipped from V and 3 bases from J, the junction kept 11 bases outside the gene matches. Germline V gene sequence: CDR1 SGHTA, CDR2 FQGNSA. The length of the CDR3 is 16 residues. The CDR3 loop reads CASSYGTGSGDTEAFF. Here the CDR3 DNA reads TGTGCCAGCAGTTACGGGACAGGGAGCGGAGACACTGAAGCTTTCTTT.

The chain has TRBV7-2 and TRBJ1-1; D remains ambiguous. CDR1 and CDR2 from the germline V gene are SGHTA and FQGNSA. The CDR3 covers 14 residues. Trimming pared 7 bases from V and 1 base from J, leaving 13 bases between. CDR3 loop: CASTRPGRNTEAFF. The DNA of the CDR3 is TGTGCCAGCACCCGACCCGGGAGGAACACTGAAGCTTTCTTT.

The chain combines TRBV10-2 with TRBJ2-1, with D uncertain. Germline V CDR1 and CDR2: WSHSY, SAAADI. The V end lost 4 bases, the J end lost 10 bases, and 11 bases lay between the germline ends. This CDR3 spans 12 amino acids. The CDR3 spells CASSVGPTEQFF. CDR3 coding DNA: TGCGCCAGCAGTGTAGGGCCGACCGAGCAGTTCTTC.